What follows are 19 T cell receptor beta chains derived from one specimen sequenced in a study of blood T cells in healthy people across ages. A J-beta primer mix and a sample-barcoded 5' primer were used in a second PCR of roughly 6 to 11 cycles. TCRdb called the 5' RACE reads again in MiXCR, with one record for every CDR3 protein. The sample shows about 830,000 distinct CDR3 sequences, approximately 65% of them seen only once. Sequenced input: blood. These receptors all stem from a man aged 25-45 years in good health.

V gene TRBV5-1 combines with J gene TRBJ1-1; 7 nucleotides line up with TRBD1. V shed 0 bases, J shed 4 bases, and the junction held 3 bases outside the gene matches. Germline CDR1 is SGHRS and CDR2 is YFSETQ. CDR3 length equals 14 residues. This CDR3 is CASSLDRGGTEAFF. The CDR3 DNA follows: TGCGCCAGCAGCTTGGACAGGGGTGGCACTGAAGCTTTCTTT.

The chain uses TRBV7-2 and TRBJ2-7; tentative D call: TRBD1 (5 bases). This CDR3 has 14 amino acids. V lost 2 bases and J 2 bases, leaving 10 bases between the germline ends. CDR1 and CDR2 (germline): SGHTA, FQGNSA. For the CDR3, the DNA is TGTGCCAGCAGCTTATCGGCAGGGCCCTACGAGCAGTACTTC. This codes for CASSLSAGPYEQYF.

The CDR3 DNA reads TGTGCCAGCAGTCCTGGGGGGGAGCGGGGGGGTTTGTCCCATACGCAGTATTTT. Translating gives CASSPGGERGGLSHTQYF. The chain uses TRBV3-1 and TRBJ2-3; 10 bases map to TRBD2. This CDR3 has 18 residues. Germline V gene sequence: CDR1 LGHDT, CDR2 YNNKEL (reference sequence). V lost 6 bases to trimming and J lost 7 bases; unmatched junction nucleotides: 19.

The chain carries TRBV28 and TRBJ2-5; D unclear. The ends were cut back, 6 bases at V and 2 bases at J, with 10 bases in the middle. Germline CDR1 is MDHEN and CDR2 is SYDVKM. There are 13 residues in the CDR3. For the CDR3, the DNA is TGTGCCAGCAGCCCACAGCTGCAAGAGACCCAGTACTTC. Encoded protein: CASSPQLQETQYF.

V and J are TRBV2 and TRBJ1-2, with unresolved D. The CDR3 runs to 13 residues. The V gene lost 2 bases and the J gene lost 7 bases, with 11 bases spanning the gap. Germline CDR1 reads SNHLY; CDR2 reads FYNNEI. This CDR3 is CASSETREFGYTF. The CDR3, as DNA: TGTGCCAGCAGTGAAACTAGGGAGTTTGGCTACACCTTC. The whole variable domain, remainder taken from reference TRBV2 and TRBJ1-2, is EPEVTQTPSHQVTQMGQEVILRCVPISNHLYFYWYRQILGQKVEFLVSFYNNEISEKSEIFDDQFSVERPDGSNFTLKIRSTKLEDSAMYFCASSETREFGYTFGSGTRLTVV.

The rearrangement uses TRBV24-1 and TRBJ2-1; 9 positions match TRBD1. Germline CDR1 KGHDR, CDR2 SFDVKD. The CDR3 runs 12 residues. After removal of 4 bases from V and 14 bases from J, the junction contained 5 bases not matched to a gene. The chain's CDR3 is CATSESTGGEFF. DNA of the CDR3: TGTGCCACCAGTGAGTCCACAGGGGGCGAGTTCTTC.

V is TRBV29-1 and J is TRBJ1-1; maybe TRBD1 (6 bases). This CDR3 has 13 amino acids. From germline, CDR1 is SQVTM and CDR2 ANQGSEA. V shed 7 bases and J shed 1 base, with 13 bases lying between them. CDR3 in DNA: TGCAGCGCCACGGACAGTGGGAACACTGAAGCTTTCTTT. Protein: CSATDSGNTEAFF.

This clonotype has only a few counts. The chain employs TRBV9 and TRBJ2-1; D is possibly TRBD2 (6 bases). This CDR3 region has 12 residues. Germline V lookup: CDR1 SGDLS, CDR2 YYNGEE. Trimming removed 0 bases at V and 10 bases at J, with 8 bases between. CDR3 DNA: TGTGCCAGCAGCGTAGCGGCGGGGGAGCAGTTCTTC. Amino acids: CASSVAAGEQFF.

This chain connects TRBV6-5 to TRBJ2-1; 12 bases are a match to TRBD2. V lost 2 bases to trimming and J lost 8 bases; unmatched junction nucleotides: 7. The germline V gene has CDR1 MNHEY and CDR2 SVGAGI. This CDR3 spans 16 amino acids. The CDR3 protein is CASSYVASGGAYEQFF. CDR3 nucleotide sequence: TGTGCCAGCAGTTACGTGGCTAGCGGGGGGGCGTATGAGCAGTTCTTC.

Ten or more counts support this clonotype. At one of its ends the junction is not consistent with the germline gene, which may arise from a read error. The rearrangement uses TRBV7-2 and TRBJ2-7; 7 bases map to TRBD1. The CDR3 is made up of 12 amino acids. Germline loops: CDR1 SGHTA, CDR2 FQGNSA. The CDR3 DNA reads TGTGCCAGCAGTTTAGACAGGGACGAGCAGTACTTC. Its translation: CASSLDRDEQYF.

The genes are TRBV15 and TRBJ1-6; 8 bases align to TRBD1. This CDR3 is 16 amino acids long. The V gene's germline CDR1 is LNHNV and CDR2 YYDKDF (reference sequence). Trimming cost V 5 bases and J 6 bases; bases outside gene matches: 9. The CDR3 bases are TGTGCCACCAGCGGACCTAGGACAGGGCTTAATTCACCCCTCCACTTT. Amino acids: CATSGPRTGLNSPLHF.

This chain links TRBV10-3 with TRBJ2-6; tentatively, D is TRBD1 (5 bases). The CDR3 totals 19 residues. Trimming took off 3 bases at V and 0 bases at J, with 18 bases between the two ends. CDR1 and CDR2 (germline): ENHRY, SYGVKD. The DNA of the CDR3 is TGTGCCATCAGTGAAAGAGGAAGGACAAGGAGCTCTGGGGCCAACGTCCTGACTTTC. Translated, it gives CAISERGRTRSSGANVLTF.

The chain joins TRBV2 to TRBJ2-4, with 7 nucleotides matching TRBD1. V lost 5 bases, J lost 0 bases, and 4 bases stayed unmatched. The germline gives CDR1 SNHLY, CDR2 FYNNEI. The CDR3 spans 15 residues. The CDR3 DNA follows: TGTGCCAGCAGTAGGACAGGTCTAGCCAAAAACATTCAGTACTTC. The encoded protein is CASSRTGLAKNIQYF.

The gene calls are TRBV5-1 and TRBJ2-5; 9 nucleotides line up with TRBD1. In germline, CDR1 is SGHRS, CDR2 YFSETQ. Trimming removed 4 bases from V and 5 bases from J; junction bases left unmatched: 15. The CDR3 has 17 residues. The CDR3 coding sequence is TGCGCCAGCAGCCCCTCACCGGGACAGGGTTCGGTGGAGACCCAGTACTTC. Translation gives CASSPSPGQGSVETQYF.

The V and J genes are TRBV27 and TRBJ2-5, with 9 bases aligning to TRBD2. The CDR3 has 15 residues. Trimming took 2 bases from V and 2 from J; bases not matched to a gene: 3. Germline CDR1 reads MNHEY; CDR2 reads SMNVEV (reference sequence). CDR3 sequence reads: CASSLLAGTQETQYF. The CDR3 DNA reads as TGTGCCAGCAGTTTACTAGCGGGGACACAAGAGACCCAGTACTTC.

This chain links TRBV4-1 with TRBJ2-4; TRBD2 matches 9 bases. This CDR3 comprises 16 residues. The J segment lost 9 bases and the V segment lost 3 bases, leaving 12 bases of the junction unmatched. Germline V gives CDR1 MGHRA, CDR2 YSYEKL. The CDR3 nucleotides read TGCGCCAGCAGCCACCCTAGCGGGGAGCCCTCGGGCATTCAGTACTTC. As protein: CASSHPSGEPSGIQYF.

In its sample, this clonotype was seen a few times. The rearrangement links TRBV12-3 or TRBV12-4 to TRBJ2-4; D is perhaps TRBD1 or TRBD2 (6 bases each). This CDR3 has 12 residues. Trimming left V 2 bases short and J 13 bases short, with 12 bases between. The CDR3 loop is CASSLRGAEQYF. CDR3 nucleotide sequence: TGTGCCAGCAGTTTAAGGGGGGCTGAGCAGTACTTC.

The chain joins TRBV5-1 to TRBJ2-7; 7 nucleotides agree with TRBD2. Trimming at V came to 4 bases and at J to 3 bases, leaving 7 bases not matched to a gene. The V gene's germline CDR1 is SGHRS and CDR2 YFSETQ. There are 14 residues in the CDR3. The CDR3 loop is CASSTSGALYEQYF. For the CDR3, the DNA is TGCGCCAGCAGCACCAGCGGGGCACTCTACGAGCAGTACTTC.

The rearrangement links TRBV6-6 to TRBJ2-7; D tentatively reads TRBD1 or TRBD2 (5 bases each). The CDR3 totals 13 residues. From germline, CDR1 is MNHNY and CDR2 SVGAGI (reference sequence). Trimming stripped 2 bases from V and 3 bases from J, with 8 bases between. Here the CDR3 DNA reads TGTGCCAGCAGTTACGGGACCAACTACGAGCAGTACTTC. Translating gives CASSYGTNYEQYF.